A single sample gave rise to the 21 T cell receptor beta chains below, sequenced in a study of graft-versus-host responses after intestinal transplantation. The repertoire was sequenced with immunoSEQ multiplex PCR; TCRdb's copy has only in-frame clones and lacks some. The data hold approximately 58,000 clones, with 80% to 90% observed a single time. Sequences were derived from PBMCs, sampled 26 days after transplant. The receptors originated from a human patient who received an intestinal transplant, so some T cells may come from the graft donor.

V usage is TRBV19 and J usage is TRBJ2-3; 12 nucleotides align to TRBD2. The V gene end was trimmed by 7 bases and the J gene end by 4 bases; junction bases not matched to a gene: 6. The CDR3 runs 15 residues. Looked up from germline, CDR1 is LNHDA and CDR2 is SQIVND (reference sequence). Written as DNA, the CDR3 is TGTGCCAGTAACCTACTAGCGGGAGGAGCAGATACGCAGTATTTT. Its protein is CASNLLAGGADTQYF. Full variable domain (rest looked up from reference TRBV19 and TRBJ2-3): DGGITQSPKYLFRKEGQNVTLSCEQNLNHDAMYWYRQDPGQGLRLIYYSQIVNDFQKGDIAEGYSVSREKKESFPLTVTSAQKNPTAFYLCASNLLAGGADTQYFGPGTRLTVL.

CDR3 DNA sequence: TGTGCCAGCAGTGAACGAGGACTTGAAGCTTTCTTT. This gives the protein CASSERGLEAFF. The chain employs TRBV25-1 and TRBJ1-1; no definite D call. Trimming removed 2 bases from V and 7 bases from J, with 8 bases in between. The CDR3 has 12 amino acids. Germline CDR1 and CDR2: MGHDK and SYGVNS.

This clone was seen only once. The chain has TRBV7-9 and TRBJ2-1; 11 nucleotides align to TRBD2. The CDR3 is 17 residues long. The ends lost 4 bases at V and 9 bases at J; junction bases unmatched: 14. In germline, CDR1 is SEHNR, CDR2 FQNEAQ (reference sequence). The CDR3 reads CASSSWVLAGDIPEQFF. CDR3 coding DNA: TGTGCCAGCAGCTCTTGGGTACTAGCGGGAGATATCCCTGAGCAGTTCTTC.

The CDR3 spells CASSQDGTLGDYGYTF. In nucleotides, the CDR3 is TGCGCCAGCAGCCAAGATGGGACACTGGGTGACTATGGCTACACCTTC. This sequence joins TRBV4-3 and TRBJ1-2; perhaps TRBD1 as D (6 bases). Germline CDR1 and CDR2: LGHNA and YSLEER. The CDR3 runs 16 residues. Trimming took 0 bases from V and 3 from J, leaving 14 bases between them.

This rearrangement joins TRBV5-4 to TRBJ2-3, with 10 bases matching TRBD2. This CDR3 is built from 16 residues. CDR1 SGHNT and CDR2 YYREEE come from the germline V gene (reference sequence). V trimming: 0 bases; J trimming: 2 bases; junction bases outside the gene matches: 3. The CDR3 here is CASSLGLAGVTDTQYF. CDR3 nucleotides: TGTGCCAGCAGCTTGGGGCTAGCGGGAGTCACAGATACGCAGTATTTT.

V usage is TRBV9 and J usage is TRBJ2-1; 9 nucleotides line up with TRBD2. The length of the CDR3 is 15 residues. Trimming at V came to 3 bases and at J to 2 bases, leaving 3 bases not matched to a gene. Looked up from germline, CDR1 is SGDLS and CDR2 is YYNGEE. This CDR3 is CASSASGRTYNEQFF. CDR3 DNA: TGTGCCAGCAGCGCCAGCGGGAGGACCTACAATGAGCAGTTCTTC.

The rearrangement uses TRBV7-9 and TRBJ2-7, with TRBD1 matching 8 bases. Trimming removed 8 bases from V and 0 bases from J; junction bases left unmatched: 0. Germline lookup yields CDR1 SEHNR and CDR2 FQNEAQ (reference sequence). This CDR3 has 12 residues. For the CDR3, the DNA is TGTGCCAGCGGGACAGGCTCCTACGAGCAGTACTTC. It is translated as CASGTGSYEQYF.

The gene calls are TRBV28 and TRBJ1-5; D not certain. Trimming removed 10 bases at V and 5 bases at J, with 21 bases between. This CDR3 has 15 amino acids. Germline V gene data show CDR1 as MDHEN and CDR2 as SYDVKM. The DNA for the CDR3 is TGTGCCACTTCCTACCGGAGGGATAGGCATCAGCCCCAGCATTTT. The encoded protein is CATSYRRDRHQPQHF.

This clone came up a few times. V usage is TRBV19 and J usage is TRBJ1-1, with D perhaps matching TRBD1 (5 bases). This CDR3 has 14 amino acids. V lost 4 bases, J lost 1 base, and 10 bases lay in between. Germline-derived CDR1 and CDR2 are LNHDA and SQIVND (reference sequence). Here the CDR3 reads CASSTGLGNTEAFF. The CDR3 bases are TGTGCCAGTAGTACGGGACTGGGGAACACTGAAGCTTTCTTT.

This CDR3 reads CASSPHVARELFF. The CDR3 nucleotides read TGTGCCAGCAGCCCGCACGTAGCCCGGGAGCTGTTTTTT. The rearrangement links TRBV7-3 to TRBJ2-2; D is ambiguous. The germline gives CDR1 SGHTA, CDR2 FQGTGA. The CDR3 loop spans 13 amino acids. Trimming removed 5 bases from V and 9 bases from J, with 13 bases in between.

This clone appeared a single time. The gene calls are TRBV29-1 and TRBJ1-2; D unresolved. Germline values: CDR1 SQVTM, CDR2 ANQGSEA. V was cut by 4 bases and J by 7 bases, with 13 bases left in between. This CDR3 has 12 amino acids. The CDR3 bases are TGCAGCGTTGGTAGCGGGGTGAGTGGCTACACCTTC. Translating it yields CSVGSGVSGYTF.

The CDR3 sequence: CASSWDLDNEKLFF. CDR3 bases: TGTGCCAGCAGCTGGGACTTAGATAATGAAAAACTGTTTTTT. The V call is TRBV2, the J call TRBJ1-4; D perhaps matches TRBD1 (5 bases). Germline V lookup: CDR1 SNHLY, CDR2 FYNNEI. This CDR3 region has 14 residues. V shed 6 bases and J shed 4 bases, with 12 bases lying between them.

Relative to its sample, this clone is medium-sized. The sample holds other DNA sequences that translate to the same CDR3. The chain combines TRBV28 with TRBJ1-5; the match to TRBD1 covers 7 bases. The CDR3 runs to 12 residues. V gave up 6 bases and J gave up 6 bases; unmatched junction bases: 2. The germline V gene has CDR1 MDHEN and CDR2 SYDVKM. CDR3 coding DNA: TGTGCCAGCAGGACAGGGAGTCAGCCCCAGCATTTT. As protein: CASRTGSQPQHF.

The chain has TRBV19 and TRBJ2-2; 8 bases map to TRBD1. The junction had 4 bases not matched to a gene; V was cut back by 5 bases and J by 2 bases. Per the germline V gene, CDR1 is LNHDA and CDR2 is SQIVND (reference sequence). The CDR3 is 15 residues long. CDR3 coding DNA: TGTGCCAGTAGTCGGACAGGGAGTAACACCGGGGAGCTGTTTTTT. It is translated as CASSRTGSNTGELFF.

The rearrangement uses TRBV7-3 and TRBJ1-2; weak D call: TRBD1 (5 bases). The V gene's germline CDR1 is SGHTA and CDR2 FQGTGA. CDR3 length: 13 residues. Trimming took 1 base from V and 2 from J, leaving 5 bases between them. For the CDR3, the DNA is TGTGCCAGCAGCTTAAAGGGGAACTATGGCTACACCTTC. This encodes CASSLKGNYGYTF. Full variable domain (outside the CDR3, taken from reference TRBV7-3 and TRBJ1-2): GAGVSQTPSNKVTEKGKYVELRCDPISGHTALYWYRQSLGQGPEFLIYFQGTGAADDSGLPNDRFFAVRPEGSVSTLKIQRTERGDSAVYLCASSLKGNYGYTFGSGTRLTVV.

This clone was counted once. Since the CDR3 does not end with the conserved phenylalanine or tryptophan, this likely comes from a read error. In nucleotides, the CDR3 is TGTGCCAGCAGCTTGTCAGGGGGCCGCTATGGCTACACCTCC. The encoded protein is CASSLSGGRYGYTS. The genes are TRBV5-6 and TRBJ1-2, with 8 bases that match TRBD1. Germline V gives CDR1 SGHDT, CDR2 YYEEEE. V shed 1 base and J 4 bases; nucleotides not matched to a gene: 3. The CDR3 sequence is 14 residues long.

V usage is TRBV19 and J usage is TRBJ1-1, with D tentatively TRBD1 (6 bases). This CDR3 comprises 15 residues. CDR1 and CDR2 (germline): LNHDA, SQIVND (reference sequence). Trimming pared 5 bases from V and 1 base from J, leaving 14 bases between. Here the CDR3 reads CASSSTGQRNTEAFF. The CDR3 nucleotides read TGTGCCAGTAGTTCCACAGGGCAGAGGAACACTGAAGCTTTCTTT.

The chain links TRBV25-1 to TRBJ2-5; 9 bases agree with TRBD2. The CDR3 is made up of 15 amino acids. Trimming cost V 3 bases and J 2 bases; bases outside gene matches: 4. CDR1 is MGHDK and CDR2 is SYGVNS in the germline V gene. The CDR3: CASSEGGLAQETQYF. The CDR3 DNA sequence: TGTGCCAGCAGTGAGGGGGGACTAGCACAAGAGACCCAGTACTTC.

The chain carries TRBV10-3 and TRBJ2-1; 8 nucleotides align to TRBD2. The germline CDR1 and CDR2 sequences are ENHRY and SYGVKD. CDR3 size: 15 residues. V lost 11 bases, J lost 6 bases, and 15 bases stayed unmatched. CDR3 in DNA: TGTGCCCCTATCCGGTCGGCTAGCGGGCGCAATGAGCAGTTCTTC. Translated, it gives CAPIRSASGRNEQFF.

The chain carries TRBV7-9 and TRBJ1-1, with D perhaps TRBD1 (5 bases). V dropped 5 bases and J dropped 3 bases, with 13 bases sitting between them. Germline V gives CDR1 SEHNR, CDR2 FQNEAQ (reference sequence). The CDR3 sequence is 14 residues long. The CDR3 here is CASSPVGADTEAFF. The CDR3 DNA follows: TGTGCCAGCAGCCCCGTAGGGGCGGACACTGAAGCTTTCTTT.

This clone was observed a single time. CDR3 residues: CASSEGGENTEAFF. The CDR3, as DNA: TGTGCCAGCAGTGAAGGGGGGGAGAACACTGAAGCTTTCTTT. The chain carries TRBV6-1 and TRBJ1-1, with TRBD1 as a possible D gene (5 bases). Germline loops: CDR1 MNHNS, CDR2 SASEGT. V was cut by 1 base and J by 1 base, with 7 bases left in between. This CDR3 is built from 14 residues.